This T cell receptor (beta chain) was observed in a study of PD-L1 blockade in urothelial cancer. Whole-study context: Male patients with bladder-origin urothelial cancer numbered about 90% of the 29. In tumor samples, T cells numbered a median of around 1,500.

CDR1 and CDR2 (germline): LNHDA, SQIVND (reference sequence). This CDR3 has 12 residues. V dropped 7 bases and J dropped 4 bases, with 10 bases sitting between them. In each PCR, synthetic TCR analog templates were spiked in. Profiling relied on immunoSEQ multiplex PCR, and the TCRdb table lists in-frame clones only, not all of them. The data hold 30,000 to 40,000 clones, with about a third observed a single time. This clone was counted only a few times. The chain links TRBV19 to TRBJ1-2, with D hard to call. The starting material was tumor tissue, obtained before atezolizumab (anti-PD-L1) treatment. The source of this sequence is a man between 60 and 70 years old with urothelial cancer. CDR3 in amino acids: CASTVYGYGYTF. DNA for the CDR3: TGTGCCAGTACAGTATATGGCTATGGCTACACCTTC.